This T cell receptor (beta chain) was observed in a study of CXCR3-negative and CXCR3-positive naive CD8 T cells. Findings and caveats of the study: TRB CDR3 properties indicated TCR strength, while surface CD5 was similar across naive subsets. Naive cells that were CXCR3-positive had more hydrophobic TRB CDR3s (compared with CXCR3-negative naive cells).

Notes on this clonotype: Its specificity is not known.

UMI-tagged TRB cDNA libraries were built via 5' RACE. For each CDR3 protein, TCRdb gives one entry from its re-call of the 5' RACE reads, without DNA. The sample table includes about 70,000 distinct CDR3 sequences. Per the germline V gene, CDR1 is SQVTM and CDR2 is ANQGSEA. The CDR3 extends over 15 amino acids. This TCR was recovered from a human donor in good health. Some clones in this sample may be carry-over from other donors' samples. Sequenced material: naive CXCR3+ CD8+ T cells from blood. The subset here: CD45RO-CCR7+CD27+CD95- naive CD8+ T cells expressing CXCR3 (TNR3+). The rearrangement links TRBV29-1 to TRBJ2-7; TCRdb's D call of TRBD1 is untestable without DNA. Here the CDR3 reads CSVEDQGPVSYEQYF.